This TCR beta chain was profiled in a study of blood T cell repertoires in COVID-19. Study-level information: The study drew acute and convalescent COVID-19 samples from the United States, Italy and Spain. T cells, B-cell-depleted T cells, or PBMCs provided the cDNA or gDNA that served as material.

Germline V gene data show CDR1 as LNHDA and CDR2 as SQIVND (reference sequence). The CDR3 runs to 14 residues. V lost 5 bases, J lost 1 base, and 3 bases stayed unmatched. Seattle's cohort entered during active infection and was followed longitudinally. Per the original methods: Nucleated cell number was recorded as an estimate derived from reference gene primer amplification. Here immunoSEQ multiplex PCR was the method, and the copy in TCRdb shows in-frame clones only, minus some. V, J and clone size derive from that table, while D and trimming were established from the DNA sequence. Seen here are more than 80,000 clones, around 88% observed once, and the top ten hold approximately 20%.

This rearrangement joins TRBV19 to TRBJ1-2, with 8 nucleotides matching TRBD1. Sequencing was performed on peripheral blood. The TCR sequence derives from a woman aged 55-69 years with COVID-19, enrolled during active disease. CDR3: CASSLDRGNYGYTF. The CDR3 DNA follows: TGTGCCAGTAGTCTCGACAGGGGTAACTATGGCTACACCTTC.